A selection of T cell receptor beta chains follows, all from one sample in a study of cytomegalovirus exposure and HLA in healthy donors. TCRdb's table, derived via immunoSEQ multiplex PCR, lists solely in-frame clones and lacks some. The sample includes 35,000 to 45,000 clones. The specimen was PBMCs. These receptors were taken from a woman aged 25 to 39 in good health and CMV-seropositive. Each CDR3 is given with its conserved first and last residue. A D gene is named only where the DNA matches it firmly.

TRBJ1-1	TRBV19	12	-	TGTGCCAGTAGTATCCCCGGGAATGAAGCTTTCTTT	CASSIPGNEAFF
TRBJ1-1	TRBV6-1	14	-	TGTGCCAGCAGTAGGCAGGGAAAACGGACTGAAGCTTTCTTT	CASSRQGKRTEAFF
TRBJ1-5	TRBV19	15	-	TGTGCCAGTAGTCGGGGGGGCGAGAGAAATCAGCCCCAGCATTTT	CASSRGGERNQPQHF
TRBJ1-3	TRBV7-4	21	-	TGTGCCAGCAGCTTAGCGCAACACTTTCCCCGGGACTGGAGCTCTGGAAACACCATATATTTT	CASSLAQHFPRDWSSGNTIYF
TRBJ2-1	TRBV6-5	11	TRBD1	TGTGCCAGCAGTAAACCGGGACAGGAGTTCTTC	CASSKPGQEFF
TRBJ2-2	TRBV11-2	15	-	TGTGCCAGCAGCTCAAGAGGCAGTAACACCGGGGAGCTGTTTTTT	CASSSRGSNTGELFF
TRBJ2-7	TRBV30	14	TRBD2	TGTGCCTGGAGTGTTGCGGGGGGAGGATACGAGCAGTACTTC	CAWSVAGGGYEQYF
TRBJ2-3	TRBV4-1	16	TRBD1	TGCGCCAGCAGCCAAGAGCGGACAGGGAGGACAGATACGCAGTATTTT	CASSQERTGRTDTQYF
TRBJ1-2	TRBV6-5	13	-	TGTGCCAGCAGTCTCGACGGAGGGGTTGACTACACCTTC	CASSLDGGVDYTF
TRBJ2-5	TRBV7-8	14	-	TGTGCCAGCAGCTTTACTGAAACGCAAGAGACCCAGTACTTC	CASSFTETQETQYF
TRBJ2-1	TRBV6-4	15	TRBD1	TGTGCCAGCAGTGAAGGACAGGGGGCCTACAATGAGCAGTTCTTC	CASSEGQGAYNEQFF